The TCR beta chain described here comes from a study of response to subunit inactivated influenza vaccine. This clonotype has a handful of counts. TCRdb recomputed calls from the RT-PCR reads with MiXCR, one row per CDR3 protein. This sample carries more than 550,000 distinct CDR3 sequences, around 11% of them seen once, and the ten largest clones take approximately 9.9%. The same data also went into a second study, on T cells expressing NK-cell markers. Per that paper: 5'RACE template switching with UMIs produced the TCR beta cDNA.

The TCR comes from a man between 45 and 60 years old who received an inactivated influenza vaccine. Specimen: PBMCs from blood, collected on the day of vaccination.

DNA of the CDR3: TGTGCCAGCAGTTTTGGGACAGGGGGGCCCGGGGAGCTGTTTTTT. This encodes CASSFGTGGPGELFF. The chain is built from TRBV12-3 or TRBV12-4 and TRBJ2-2; 11 nucleotides match TRBD1. This CDR3 has 15 residues. The trim removed 3 bases at V and 6 bases at J, leaving 3 bases unmatched.